The next 14 T cell receptor beta chains were all read from a single sample in a study of T cell changes during pregnancy in multiple sclerosis. Libraries were prepared by immunoSEQ multiplex PCR; TCRdb keeps only in-frame clonotypes and omits some of them. The sample holds 60,000 to 70,000 clones, around 92% seen once. This sample comprised peripheral blood, obtained after pregnancy. All receptors come from a female donor in good health, enrolled as a control in a pregnancy study.

This clone was found once. This chain uses TRBV30 with TRBJ2-5, with D hard to call. CDR1 is GTSNPN and CDR2 is SVGIG in the germline V gene (reference sequence). With 1 base removed from V and 5 bases from J, the gap between germline ends came to 5 bases. This CDR3 contains 11 residues. The CDR3 DNA follows: TGTGCCTGGAGTGATATGGAGACCCAGTACTTC. It encodes CAWSDMETQYF.

The rearrangement uses TRBV7-2 and TRBJ1-6; D is perhaps TRBD1 (6 bases). The CDR3 extends over 15 amino acids. The V end lost 0 bases, the J end lost 7 bases, and 10 bases lay between the germline ends. The germline gives CDR1 SGHTA, CDR2 FQGNSA. CDR3 DNA: TGTGCCAGCAGCTTAGCGCGGGGGGCAAATTCACCCCTCCACTTT. Amino acids: CASSLARGANSPLHF.

V and J are TRBV20-1 and TRBJ1-2; no firm D call. Germline lookup yields CDR1 DFQATT and CDR2 SNEGSKA (reference sequence). The CDR3 has 10 amino acids. Trimming removed 6 bases at V and 4 bases at J, with 6 bases between. In DNA form, the CDR3 reads TGCAGTGCCTACAGCTATGGCTACACCTTC. This codes for CSAYSYGYTF.

J is TRBJ1-5 and V is TRBV4-3; D remains unclear. The CDR3 spans 13 residues. The germline V and J ends were trimmed by 1 base and 1 base, with 2 bases remaining between them. CDR1 LGHNA and CDR2 YSLEER come from the germline V gene. The CDR3 sequence is CASSQASNQPQHF. CDR3 coding DNA: TGCGCCAGCAGCCAAGCGAGCAATCAGCCCCAGCATTTT.

The genes are TRBV29-1 and TRBJ1-1; 7 nucleotides match TRBD1. Germline values: CDR1 SQVTM, CDR2 ANQGSEA. The J segment lost 0 bases and the V segment lost 4 bases, leaving 5 bases of the junction unmatched. This CDR3 region has 14 residues. The CDR3: CSVGGQRLNTEAFF. The CDR3 DNA follows: TGCAGCGTTGGGGGACAGCGCCTGAACACTGAAGCTTTCTTT.

The chain has TRBV7-3 and TRBJ2-1, with 8 bases fitting TRBD1. V lost 8 bases and J lost 8; bases outside the gene matches: 8. CDR1 SGHTA and CDR2 FQGTGA come from the germline V gene. The CDR3 spans 13 residues. The CDR3 loop is CASGRQGRDEQFF. CDR3 DNA sequence: TGTGCCAGCGGTAGACAGGGGCGGGATGAGCAGTTCTTC.

The chain links TRBV21-1 to TRBJ1-3. TRBV21-1 is shown as a pseudogene. The CDR3 has 18 residues. CDR3 DNA: TGTGCCAGCAGCCCAAACAGGGAGGGAGTCCTCTCTGGAAACACCATATATTTT. Its translation is CASSPNREGVLSGNTIYF.

The chain is built from TRBV4-3 and TRBJ1-3; D not certain. The V gene lost 5 bases and the J gene lost 0 bases, with 8 bases spanning the gap. The CDR3 runs to 14 residues. Germline CDR1 reads LGHNA; CDR2 reads YSLEER. The CDR3 DNA sequence: TGCGCCAGCAGCAGCGGCTACTCTGGAAACACCATATATTTT. This encodes CASSSGYSGNTIYF.

The chain combines TRBV15 with TRBJ1-4; D may be TRBD1 (5 bases). Trimming left V 3 bases short and J 0 bases short, with 11 bases between. This CDR3 contains 16 residues. Germline CDR1 reads LNHNV; CDR2 reads YYDKDF (reference sequence). CDR3 loop: CATSSGAAATNEKLFF. The CDR3 DNA reads TGTGCCACCAGCAGTGGGGCCGCTGCAACTAATGAAAAACTGTTTTTT.

By frequency in the sample, this clone is medium-sized. The chain recombines TRBV6-4 with TRBJ2-3, with TRBD2 matching over 10 bases. This CDR3 has 15 residues. The ends lost 0 bases at V and 4 bases at J; junction bases unmatched: 1. Per the germline V gene, CDR1 is MRHNA and CDR2 is SNTAGT. The CDR3 DNA is TGTGCCAGCAGTGACTCAGCGGGGGGGCCAGATACGCAGTATTTT. It translates to CASSDSAGGPDTQYF.

V usage is TRBV7-2 and J usage is TRBJ2-1, with TRBD1 matching over 10 bases. In germline, CDR1 is SGHTA, CDR2 FQGNSA. This CDR3 comprises 18 residues. V lost 5 bases and J lost 5; bases outside the gene matches: 15. CDR3 bases: TGTGCCAGCAGCACGCCCCCCCGGGACAGGGGCCCAAACAATGAGCAGTTCTTC. Translation: CASSTPPRDRGPNNEQFF.

The rearrangement joins TRBV30 to TRBJ1-2; D might be TRBD1 (6 bases). Per the germline V gene, CDR1 is GTSNPN and CDR2 is SVGIG (reference sequence). This CDR3 spans 15 amino acids. V was shortened by 8 bases and J by 4 bases, with 23 bases between the two germline ends. CDR3: CALDIPQGLAYGYTF. CDR3 bases: TGTGCCCTTGATATACCACAGGGATTGGCCTATGGCTACACCTTC.

The chain is built from TRBV30 and TRBJ1-1; possible D gene TRBD1, 6 bases. CDR3 size: 14 residues. From germline, CDR1 is GTSNPN and CDR2 SVGIG (reference sequence). V was cut by 0 bases and J by 3 bases, with 11 bases left in between. The CDR3: CAWSVSRGDTEAFF. The CDR3 bases are TGTGCCTGGAGTGTATCCAGGGGTGACACTGAAGCTTTCTTT.

This clone was detected a few times. The rearrangement joins TRBV6-1 to TRBJ1-6; TRBD1 might be the D (6 bases). The germline gives CDR1 MNHNS, CDR2 SASEGT. Trimming took off 6 bases at V and 4 bases at J, with 10 bases between the two ends. CDR3 length equals 14 residues. This chain's CDR3 is CASRLDSYNSPLHF. For the CDR3, the DNA is TGTGCCAGCAGGTTGGACAGTTATAATTCACCCCTCCACTTT.